This TCR beta chain came from a study of identical twins. This clonotype turned up a few times. All donors comprised healthy Caucasians. TCRdb reanalysed the 5' RACE reads using MiXCR and keeps one entry per CDR3 protein. The sample lists fewer than 250,000 distinct CDR3 sequences, about 15% occurring once. The V end was cut by 5 bases, the J end by 8 bases, with 18 bases between. The length of the CDR3 is 14 residues. Looked up from germline, CDR1 is LNHDA and CDR2 is SQIVND (reference sequence). These sequences were also reported in another study, on T cells expressing NK-cell markers. This second study notes: It was sorted CD3+CD56-NKG2C+, CD3+CD56+NKG2C- and CD3+CD56+NKG2C+ T cells that provided the TCR beta repertoires.

The chain links TRBV19 to TRBJ1-1; D uncertain. The specimen was CD8+ T cells sorted from blood. This sequence was found in a woman between 18 and 29 years old in good health. This CDR3 is CASSQEALYLEAFF. CDR3 bases: TGTGCCAGTAGTCAAGAGGCCCTGTACCTGGAAGCTTTCTTT.